What follows are 13 T cell receptor delta chains derived from one specimen sequenced in a study of γδ T cells in repeated Plasmodium falciparum infection. Bulk repertoires came from Vgamma9/Vdelta2+ or Vdelta2-negative gammadelta T cells flow-sorted from PBMC. TCRdb processed the multiplex PCR reads again with the CATT caller. The profile shows under 60,000 delta-chain clones, 1.5% to 2% of them singletons. The specimen sequenced was gamma-delta T cells from blood. The receptors stem from a pool of human donors (malaria-infected and uninfected, not separated).

This clone came up a few times. This DNA translates differently at residue 4 from the TCRdb protein, which is that of a much larger clone; a read error is likely, and the protein shown is the DNA's own translation. The rearrangement joins TRDV1 to TRDJ1; no clear D. TCRdb offers no J gene call, so here the DNA was matched to germline to obtain one. Per the germline V gene, CDR1 is TSWWSYY and CDR2 is QGS. The CDR3 is 16 amino acids. This CDR3 reads CALEERWSSYTDKLIF. Written as DNA, the CDR3 is TGTGCTCTTGAGGAAAGGTGGTCCTCGTACACCGATAAACTCATCTTT.

This clone has only a few counts. A single base is all that separates this from a far larger clone, so a read error is likely. The sample carries other DNA sequences with the same CDR3. This CDR3 reads CALGELRTGLYTDKLIF. In DNA, the CDR3 is TGTGCTCTCGGGGAACTTCGGACCGGACTGTACACCGATAAACTCATCTTT. The chain couples TRDV1 to TRDJ1; TRDD3 is a possible D gene (5 bases). CDR1 and CDR2 from the germline V gene are TSWWSYY and QGS. The CDR3 has 17 residues.

There are a few counts of this clone. The protein given by TCRdb reflects a much larger clone and differs at residue 15 from this DNA's translation, likely from a read error; the protein shown is the DNA's translation. The genes are TRDV3 and TRDJ1; 12 nucleotides agree with TRDD3. This CDR3 has 16 amino acids. Germline V gene lookup returns CDR1 TVYSNPD and CDR2 GDNSRS (reference sequence). The CDR3 sequence is CASGPYWGIQPDKLTF. DNA for the CDR3: TGTGCCTCGGGGCCATACTGGGGGATACAACCCGATAAACTCACCTTT.

This clone was picked up many times. Only one base separates this from a far larger clonotype, so it likely reflects a read error. Other DNA sequences in the sample encode the same CDR3. The gene calls are TRDV2 and TRDJ1; D ambiguous. Germline-derived CDR1 and CDR2 are GEAIGNYY and EKD. CDR3 size: 16 residues. The V gene lost 0 bases and the J gene lost 1 base, with 14 bases spanning the gap. The CDR3, as DNA: TGTGCCTGTGACACCGAGGAAGAGGAGGGCACCGATAAACTCATCTTT. Amino acids: CACDTEEEEGTDKLIF.

This clone was seen a few times. The mismatch at residue 19 between this DNA's translation and the TCRdb protein of a much larger clone likely reflects a read error; the protein shown is translated from the DNA. The gene calls are TRDV1 and TRDJ1; TRDD3 matches at 12 bases. No J gene was available from TCRdb, and it was assigned here by a germline match of the DNA. V lost 3 bases and J lost 3; bases outside the gene matches: 29. CDR1 and CDR2 from the germline V gene are TSWWSYY and QGS. CDR3 length equals 24 residues. The CDR3 sequence: CALGDRAPPLYWGIQNLASDKLIF. In DNA, the CDR3 is TGTGCTCTTGGGGATCGGGCGCCTCCCTTGTACTGGGGGATACAAAATTTAGCATCCGATAAACTCATCTTT.

As concerns this clone: The sample has other DNA sequences that encode this CDR3 too. The V gene reported is TRDV1; the J gene is uncalled; no check of the table's D call, TRDD3, against the DNA was made. This CDR3 spans 20 amino acids. Germline V gene data show CDR1 as TSWWSYY and CDR2 as QGS. CDR3 loop: CSGERSYFGGLGDRPDKLIF. The CDR3 DNA sequence: TGCTCTGGGGAACGCTCCTACTTTGGGGGACTGGGGGATCGCCCCGATAAACTCATCTTC.

This clone came up a few times. The chain combines TRDV1 with TRDJ1; TRDD2 or TRDD3 may be the D gene (8 bases each). TCRdb gives no J gene; it was assigned here by matching the DNA to germline. V lost 4 bases, J lost 7 bases, and 34 bases lay in between. Looked up from germline, CDR1 is TSWWSYY and CDR2 is QGS. This CDR3 region has 20 residues. CDR3 in amino acids: CALGGPLPTWNWGLPFKLIF. The DNA of the CDR3 is TGTGCTCTTGGGGGTCCACTTCCTACGTGGAACTGGGGGCTACCTTTTAAACTCATCTTT.

This clone turned up a few times. The translation of this DNA and the TCRdb protein of a much larger clone differ at residue 3, probably owing to a read error; the protein shown here is translated from the DNA. The chain carries TRDV1 and TRDJ1; a possible D gene is TRDD3 (6 bases). Germline CDR1 is TSWWSYY and CDR2 is QGS. This CDR3 region has 13 residues. The CDR3 DNA reads TGTGCTCCTGGGGAACTCTTGTCTCAAAAACTCATCTTT. Translated: CAPGELLSQKLIF.

In the case of this clone: TCRdb shows a much larger clone's protein in place of this DNA's translation, and the two differ at residue 10, likely through a read error; the protein shown is translated from the DNA. J is TRDJ1 and V is TRDV1; D unresolved. V shed 2 bases and J shed 6 bases, with 19 bases lying between them. The germline gives CDR1 TSWWSYY, CDR2 QGS. The CDR3 covers 16 residues. The CDR3: CALGEDLFLVENKLIF. As DNA, the CDR3 is TGTGCTCTTGGGGAAGATCTTTTTCTGGTGGAAAATAAACTCATCTTT.

A word on this clone: This DNA's translation and the protein TCRdb lists, from a much larger clone, do not match at residue 12, likely due to a read error; the protein shown is translated from the DNA. The chain carries TRDV1 and TRDJ1, with D possibly matching TRDD3 (5 bases). TCRdb carries no J gene annotation; the J gene was assigned here by matching the DNA with germline. CDR1 is TSWWSYY, CDR2 QGS, per germline. This CDR3 contains 16 residues. In nucleotides, the CDR3 is TGTGCTCTTGGGGAACTCCCCGGGGGTTACACCAATAAACTCATCTTT. It codes for CALGELPGGYTNKLIF.

This clone has ten or more counts. The same CDR3 can be traced to other DNA sequences in this sample. The chain employs TRDV1 and TRDJ1; 7 bases are shared with TRDD3. Germline trimming cut 2 bases from V and 8 bases from J; bases unmatched to any gene: 14. The germline V gene has CDR1 TSWWSYY and CDR2 QGS. This CDR3 has 16 residues. CDR3 nucleotide sequence: TGTGCTCTTGGGGAAGGGGGTTTCTGGGGGGCTAACAAACTCATCTTT. This translates into CALGEGGFWGANKLIF.

In regard to this clone: TCRdb has a much larger clone's protein, which differs at residue 10 from the translation of this DNA, likely because of a read error; what is shown is the protein translated from the DNA. The rearrangement links TRDV1 to TRDJ2; D might be TRDD3 (5 bases). Assignment of the J gene here rests on matching the DNA to germline, because TCRdb gives none. Germline CDR1 is TSWWSYY and CDR2 is QGS. The CDR3 runs 21 residues. Trimming stripped 2 bases from V and 4 bases from J, with 29 bases between. CDR3 in amino acids: CALGEESYHGMGKGETAQLFF. In DNA, the CDR3 is TGTGCTCTTGGGGAAGAGTCGTACCATGGAATGGGCAAAGGGGAGACAGCACAACTCTTCTTT.

To note about this clone: A far larger clone is one base from this, pointing to a likely read error. The identical CDR3 is also encoded by other nucleotide sequences in the sample. V and J are TRDV1 and TRDJ1; 13 positions agree with TRDD3. The CDR3 extends over 23 amino acids. Germline CDR1 is TSWWSYY and CDR2 is QGS. CDR3 sequence reads: CALGEGDPEYWGIRSVDTDKLIF. CDR3 DNA sequence: TGTGCTCTTGGGGAAGGGGACCCCGAGTACTGGGGGATACGATCGGTGGACACCGACAAACTCATCTTT.